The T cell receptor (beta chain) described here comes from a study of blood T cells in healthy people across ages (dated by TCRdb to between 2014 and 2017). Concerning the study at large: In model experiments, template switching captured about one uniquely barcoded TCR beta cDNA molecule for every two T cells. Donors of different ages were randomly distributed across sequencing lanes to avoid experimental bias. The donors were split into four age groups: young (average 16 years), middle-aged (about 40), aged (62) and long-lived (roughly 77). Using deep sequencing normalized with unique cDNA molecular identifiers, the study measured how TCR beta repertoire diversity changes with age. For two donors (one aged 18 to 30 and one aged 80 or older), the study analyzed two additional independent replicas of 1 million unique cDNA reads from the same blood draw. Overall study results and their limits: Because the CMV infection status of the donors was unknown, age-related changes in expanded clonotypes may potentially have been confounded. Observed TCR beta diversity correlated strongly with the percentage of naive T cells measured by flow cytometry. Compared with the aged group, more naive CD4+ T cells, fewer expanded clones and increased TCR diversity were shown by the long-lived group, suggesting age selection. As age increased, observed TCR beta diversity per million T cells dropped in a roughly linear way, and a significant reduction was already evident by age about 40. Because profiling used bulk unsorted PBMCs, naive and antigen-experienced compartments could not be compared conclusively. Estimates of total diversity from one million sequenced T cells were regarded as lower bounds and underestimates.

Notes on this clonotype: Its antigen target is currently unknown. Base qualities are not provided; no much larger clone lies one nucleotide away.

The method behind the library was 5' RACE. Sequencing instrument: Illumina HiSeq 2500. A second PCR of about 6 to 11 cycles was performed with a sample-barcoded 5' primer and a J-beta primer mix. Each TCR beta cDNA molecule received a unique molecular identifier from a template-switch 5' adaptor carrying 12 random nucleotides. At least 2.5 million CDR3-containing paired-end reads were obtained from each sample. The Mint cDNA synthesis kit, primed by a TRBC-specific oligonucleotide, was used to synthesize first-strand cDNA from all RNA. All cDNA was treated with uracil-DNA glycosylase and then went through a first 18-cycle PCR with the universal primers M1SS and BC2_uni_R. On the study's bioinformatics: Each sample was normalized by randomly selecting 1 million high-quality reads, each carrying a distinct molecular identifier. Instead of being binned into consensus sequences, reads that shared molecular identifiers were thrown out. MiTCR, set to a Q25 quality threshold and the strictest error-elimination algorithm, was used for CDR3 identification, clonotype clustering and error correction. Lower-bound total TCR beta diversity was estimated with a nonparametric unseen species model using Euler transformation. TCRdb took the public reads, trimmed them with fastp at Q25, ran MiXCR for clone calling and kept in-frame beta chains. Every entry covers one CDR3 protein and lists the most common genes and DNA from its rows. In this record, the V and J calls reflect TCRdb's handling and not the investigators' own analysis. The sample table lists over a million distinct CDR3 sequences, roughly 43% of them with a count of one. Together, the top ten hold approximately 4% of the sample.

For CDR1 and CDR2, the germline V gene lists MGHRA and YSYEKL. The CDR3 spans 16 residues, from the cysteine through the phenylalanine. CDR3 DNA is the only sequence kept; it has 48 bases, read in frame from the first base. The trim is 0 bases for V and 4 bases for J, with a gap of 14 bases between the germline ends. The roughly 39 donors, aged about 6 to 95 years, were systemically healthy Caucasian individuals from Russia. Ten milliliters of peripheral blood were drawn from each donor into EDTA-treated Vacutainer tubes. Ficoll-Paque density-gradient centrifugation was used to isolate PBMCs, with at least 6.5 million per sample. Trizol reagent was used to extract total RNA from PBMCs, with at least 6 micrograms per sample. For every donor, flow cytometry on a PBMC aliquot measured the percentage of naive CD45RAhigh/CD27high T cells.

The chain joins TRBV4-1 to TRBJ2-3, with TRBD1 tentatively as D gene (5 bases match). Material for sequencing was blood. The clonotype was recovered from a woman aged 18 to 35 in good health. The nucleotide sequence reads TGCGCCAGCAGCCAAGATCTAGGCCAGGGCGCAGATACGCAGTATTTT. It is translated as CASSQDLGQGADTQYF.